A selection of T cell receptor beta chains follows, all from one sample in a study of blood T cells in healthy people across ages. TCRdb passed the 5' RACE reads through MiXCR, listing each CDR3 protein once. The sample has about 780,000 distinct CDR3 sequences, around 50% seen once. The specimen sequenced was blood. These receptors were taken from a man older than 75 in good health. Both conserved end residues are part of each CDR3. Fields, in order: clone size, V gene, D gene, J gene, CDR3 DNA, CDR3 protein. A D gene is named only where the DNA matches it firmly. A clone size is listed for some rows: how often the clone was seen (once, few, many), or a class if it is expanded.

few	TRBV20-1	NA	TRBJ2-5	TGCAGTGCTAGCGTACCCAGGAACCAAGAGACCCAGTACTTC	CSASVPRNQETQYF
NA	TRBV28	NA	TRBJ1-1	TGTGCCAGCAGACCCGGACGGGTTGAAGCTTTCTTT	CASRPGRVEAFF
NA	TRBV7-2	NA	TRBJ2-7	TGTGCCAGCAGCTTAGGAGGCAGGAGATCCTACGAGCAGTACTTC	CASSLGGRRSYEQYF
few	TRBV24-1	NA	TRBJ2-5	TGTGCCACCAGTGATCTGAGGGGGCAAGAGACCCAGTACTTC	CATSDLRGQETQYF
NA	TRBV5-1	TRBD2	TRBJ2-7	TGCGCCAGCAGCTTGGCTCCAGGTTCCTCGCGGGAGGGCTACGAGCAGTACTTC	CASSLAPGSSREGYEQYF
few	TRBV10-3	TRBD2	TRBJ2-7	TGTGCCATCAGTGGCGGGAGGGAGGGCGAGCAGTACTTC	CAISGGREGEQYF
NA	TRBV20-1	TRBD2	TRBJ2-1	TGCAGTGCTAGGACCCAGTTTTCAGGACTAGCGGGCAATGAGCAGTTCTTC	CSARTQFSGLAGNEQFF
NA	TRBV5-1	TRBD1	TRBJ2-5	TGCGCCAGTCTTGGACAGGGGGCGATCGAGACCCAGTACTTC	CASLGQGAIETQYF
NA	TRBV4-2	TRBD2	TRBJ2-1	TGTGCCAGCAGCCAAGAGGGGCCACTAGCGGGAGGGCCGATGGATGAGCAGTTCTTC	CASSQEGPLAGGPMDEQFF
NA	TRBV20-1	NA	TRBJ2-3	TGCAGTGCTCCCCCGCGCGCGGGAAATGGAGATACGCAGTATTTT	CSAPPRAGNGDTQYF
NA	TRBV7-2	NA	TRBJ2-7	TGTACCAGCAGCTTAGCGCTGGGTTCCACCTACGAGCAGTACTTC	CTSSLALGSTYEQYF
NA	TRBV6-1	TRBD1	TRBJ2-7	TGTGCCAGCAGTGAAGGACAGGGGCTCTCCTACGAGCAGTACTTC	CASSEGQGLSYEQYF
NA	TRBV20-1	TRBD2	TRBJ2-3	TGCAGTGCGCGACACACTAGCGCAAGAAGCACAGATACGCAGTATTTT	CSARHTSARSTDTQYF
NA	TRBV5-6	NA	TRBJ2-2	TGTGCCAGCAGCTTGGTGGCCAGGGCAGACACCGGGGAGCTGTTTTTT	CASSLVARADTGELFF
NA	TRBV11-2	NA	TRBJ2-3	TGTGCCAGCAGCTTAGTTGGTCAGGGGGGAGGCACAGATACGCAGTATTTT	CASSLVGQGGGTDTQYF
NA	TRBV5-1	TRBD1	TRBJ1-2	TGCGCCAGCAGCAACCGGGACAGCGGGGCCCCGGTCTATGGCTACACCTTC	CASSNRDSGAPVYGYTF
once	TRBV11-2	TRBD2	TRBJ2-1	TGTGCCAGCAGCAGTAGAGGTGTGCGGGGGGGACTAAACCCCAACAATGAGCAGTTCTTC	CASSSRGVRGGLNPNNEQFF
NA	TRBV12-3/TRBV12-4	NA	TRBJ2-3	TGTGCCAGCAGTTTGTGGAGTGTGTTCGCAGATACGCAGTATTTT	CASSLWSVFADTQYF
few	TRBV3-1	TRBD1	TRBJ2-7	TGTGCCAGCAGCCAAGTTCTGACAGGGGGCTCCTACGAGCAGTACTTC	CASSQVLTGGSYEQYF
NA	TRBV10-3	NA	TRBJ2-2	TGCGCCATCAGTGGGAGCCCCACGCACACCGGGGAGCTGTTTTTT	CAISGSPTHTGELFF
NA	TRBV5-1	NA	TRBJ2-7	TGCGCCAGCAGCTTCGAGGGTCGCAGCCACGAGCAGTACTTC	CASSFEGRSHEQYF
NA	TRBV4-3	NA	TRBJ2-1	TGCGCCAGCAGCCCCGGGACCCCTTTGGGCAATGAGCAGTTCTTC	CASSPGTPLGNEQFF